This TCR beta chain originates from a study of blood T cell repertoires in COVID-19. About the study: Nucleic acid was either cDNA or gDNA, and it came from T cells, B-cell-depleted T cells, or PBMCs.

CDR1 is SGHNT and CDR2 is YYREEE in the germline V gene (reference sequence). CDR3 length equals 15 residues. The V gene end was trimmed by 4 bases and the J gene end by 5 bases; junction bases not matched to a gene: 7. How the authors handled the data: Counts of nucleated cells, estimated from reference gene primer amplification, were obtained. Sequenced by immunoSEQ multiplex PCR; TCRdb stores in-frame clones only, minus some. The V and J calls and clone size are taken from that table; D and trimming were inferred from the DNA. This table holds a few hundred thousand clones, around 83% found once. This chain uses TRBV5-4 with TRBJ1-2; 11 bases are a match to TRBD1. This receptor was identified in a woman aged 50 to 65 with acute or convalescent COVID-19. Sequenced sample: peripheral blood. DNA for the CDR3: TGTGCCAGCAGCCACCGGGACAGGGGGTTATATGGCTACACCTTC. Encoded protein: CASSHRDRGLYGYTF.